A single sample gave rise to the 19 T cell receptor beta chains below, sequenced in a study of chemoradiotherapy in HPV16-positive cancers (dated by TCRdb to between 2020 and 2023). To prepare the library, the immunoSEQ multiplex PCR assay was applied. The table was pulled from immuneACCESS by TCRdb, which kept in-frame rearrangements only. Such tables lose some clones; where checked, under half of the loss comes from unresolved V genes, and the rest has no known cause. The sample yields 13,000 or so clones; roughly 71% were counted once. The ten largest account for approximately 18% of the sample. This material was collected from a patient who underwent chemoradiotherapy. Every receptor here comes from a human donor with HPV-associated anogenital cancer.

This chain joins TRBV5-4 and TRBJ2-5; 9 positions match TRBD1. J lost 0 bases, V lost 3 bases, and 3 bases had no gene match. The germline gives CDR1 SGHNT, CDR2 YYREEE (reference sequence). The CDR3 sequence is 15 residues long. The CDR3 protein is CASSSGTGYQETQYF. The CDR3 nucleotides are TGTGCCAGCAGCTCCGGGACAGGGTACCAAGAGACCCAGTACTTC.

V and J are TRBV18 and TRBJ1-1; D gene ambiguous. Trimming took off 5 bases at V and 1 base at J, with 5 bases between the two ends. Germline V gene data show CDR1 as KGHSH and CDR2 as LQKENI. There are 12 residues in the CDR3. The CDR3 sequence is CASSFWNTEAFF. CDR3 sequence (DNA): TGTGCCAGCTCATTTTGGAACACTGAAGCTTTCTTT.

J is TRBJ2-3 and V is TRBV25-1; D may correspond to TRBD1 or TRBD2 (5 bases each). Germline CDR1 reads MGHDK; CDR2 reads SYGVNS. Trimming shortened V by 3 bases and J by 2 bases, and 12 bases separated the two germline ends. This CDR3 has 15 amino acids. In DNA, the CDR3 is TGTGCCAGCAGTGATGAGTTCGGGACCACAGATACGCAGTATTTT. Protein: CASSDEFGTTDTQYF.

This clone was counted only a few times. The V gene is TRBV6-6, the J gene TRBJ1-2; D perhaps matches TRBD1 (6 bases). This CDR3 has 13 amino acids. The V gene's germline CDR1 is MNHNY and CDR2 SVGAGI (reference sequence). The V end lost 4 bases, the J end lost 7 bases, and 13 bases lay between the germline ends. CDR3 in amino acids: CASSSPQGLGYTF. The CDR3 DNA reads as TGTGCCAGCAGTTCCCCCCAGGGGCTTGGCTACACCTTC.

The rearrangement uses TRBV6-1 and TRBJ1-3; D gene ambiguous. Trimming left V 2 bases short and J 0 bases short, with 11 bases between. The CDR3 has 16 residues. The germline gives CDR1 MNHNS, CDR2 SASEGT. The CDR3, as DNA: TGTGCCAGCAGTGAAAGGCCGGGTAACTCTGGAAACACCATATATTTT. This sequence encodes CASSERPGNSGNTIYF.

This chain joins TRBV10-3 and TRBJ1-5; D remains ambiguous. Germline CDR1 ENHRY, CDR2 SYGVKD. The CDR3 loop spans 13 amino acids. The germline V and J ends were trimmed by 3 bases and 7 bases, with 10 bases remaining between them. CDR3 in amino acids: CAISENTDQPQHF. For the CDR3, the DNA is TGTGCCATCAGTGAAAACACAGACCAGCCCCAGCATTTT.

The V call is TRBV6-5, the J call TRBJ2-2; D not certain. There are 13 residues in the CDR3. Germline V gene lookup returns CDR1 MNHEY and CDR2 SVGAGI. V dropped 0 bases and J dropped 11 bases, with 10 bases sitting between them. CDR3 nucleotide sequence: TGTGCCAGCAGTTACTCGAGACGGCAAGAGCTGTTTTTT. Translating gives CASSYSRRQELFF.

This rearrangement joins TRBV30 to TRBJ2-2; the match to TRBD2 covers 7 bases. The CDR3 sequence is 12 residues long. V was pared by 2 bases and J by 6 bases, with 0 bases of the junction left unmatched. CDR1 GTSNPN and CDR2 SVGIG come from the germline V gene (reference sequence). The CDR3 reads CAWSRGAGELFF. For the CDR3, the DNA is TGTGCCTGGAGTCGGGGGGCCGGGGAGCTGTTTTTT.

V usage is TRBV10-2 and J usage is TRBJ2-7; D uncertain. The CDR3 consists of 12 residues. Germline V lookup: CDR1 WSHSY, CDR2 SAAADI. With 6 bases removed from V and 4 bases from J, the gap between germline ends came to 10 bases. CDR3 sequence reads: CASSAGRYEQYF. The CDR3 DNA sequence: TGCGCCAGCAGCGCAGGTCGGTACGAGCAGTACTTC.

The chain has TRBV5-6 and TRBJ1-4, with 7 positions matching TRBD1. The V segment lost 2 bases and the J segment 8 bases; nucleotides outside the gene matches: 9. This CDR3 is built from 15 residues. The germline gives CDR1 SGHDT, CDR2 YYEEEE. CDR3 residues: CASSFGDRAYEKLFF. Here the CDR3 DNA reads TGTGCCAGCAGCTTTGGAGACAGGGCCTACGAAAAACTGTTTTTT. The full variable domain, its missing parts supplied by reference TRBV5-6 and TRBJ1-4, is DAGVTQSPTHLIKTRGQQVTLRCSPKSGHDTVSWYQQALGQGPQFIFQYYEEEERQRGNFPDRFSGHQFPNYSSELNVNALLLGDSALYLCASSFGDRAYEKLFFGSGTQLSVL.

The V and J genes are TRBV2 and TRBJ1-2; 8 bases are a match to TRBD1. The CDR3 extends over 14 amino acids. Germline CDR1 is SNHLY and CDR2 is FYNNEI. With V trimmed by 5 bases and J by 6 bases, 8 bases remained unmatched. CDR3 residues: CASSRAGGADGYTF. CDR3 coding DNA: TGTGCCAGCAGTCGGGCAGGGGGCGCGGATGGCTACACCTTC. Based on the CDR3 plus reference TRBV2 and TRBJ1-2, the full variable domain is EPEVTQTPSHQVTQMGQEVILRCVPISNHLYFYWYRQILGQKVEFLVSFYNNEISEKSEIFDDQFSVERPDGSNFTLKIRSTKLEDSAMYFCASSRAGGADGYTFGSGTRLTVV.

CDR3 DNA sequence: TGTGCCAGTGCAGATCAGGGCTTCTACAATGAGCAGTTCTTC. This translates into CASADQGFYNEQFF. The chain is built from TRBV27 and TRBJ2-1; TRBD1 is a possible D gene (5 bases). CDR1 is MNHEY and CDR2 is SMNVEV in the germline V gene (reference sequence). The CDR3 spans 14 residues. V gave up 9 bases and J gave up 3 bases, with 15 bases separating them.

In DNA, the CDR3 is TGTGCCAGCAGCCCCCCGCAGGCTTCAATGAACACTGAAGCTTTCTTT. Translation gives CASSPPQASMNTEAFF. V is TRBV5-4 and J is TRBJ1-1; D remains unclear. The CDR3 extends over 16 amino acids. Germline V gene data show CDR1 as SGHNT and CDR2 as YYREEE (reference sequence). Trimming took off 4 bases at V and 0 bases at J, with 16 bases between the two ends.

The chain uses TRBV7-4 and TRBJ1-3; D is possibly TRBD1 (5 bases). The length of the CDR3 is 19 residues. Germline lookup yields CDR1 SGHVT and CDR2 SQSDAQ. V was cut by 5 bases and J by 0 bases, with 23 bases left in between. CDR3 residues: CASSPRGGLTEFSGNTIYF. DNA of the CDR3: TGTGCCAGCAGCCCCAGAGGCGGGCTGACAGAGTTCTCTGGAAACACCATATATTTT. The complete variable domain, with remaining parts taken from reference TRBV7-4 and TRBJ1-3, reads GAGVSQSPRYKVAKRGRDVALRCDSISGHVTLYWYRQTLGQGSEVLTYSQSDAQRDKSGRPSGRFSAERPERSVSTLKIQRTEQGDSAVYLCASSPRGGLTEFSGNTIYFGEGSWLTVV.

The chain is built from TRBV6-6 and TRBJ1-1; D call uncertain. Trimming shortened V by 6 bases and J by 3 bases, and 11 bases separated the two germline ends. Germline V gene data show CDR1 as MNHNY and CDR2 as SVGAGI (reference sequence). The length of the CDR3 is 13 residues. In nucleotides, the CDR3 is TGTGCCAGCAGACTCCGGGCAGACACTGAAGCTTTCTTT. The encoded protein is CASRLRADTEAFF.

CDR3 in DNA: TGTGCCAGCTCCGCGGACAGAACGTATTCACCCCTCCACTTT. Protein: CASSADRTYSPLHF. The chain uses TRBV18 and TRBJ1-6; TRBD1 might be the D (6 bases). The CDR3 consists of 14 residues. Per the germline V gene, CDR1 is KGHSH and CDR2 is LQKENI. V gave up 6 bases and J gave up 8 bases, with 14 bases separating them.

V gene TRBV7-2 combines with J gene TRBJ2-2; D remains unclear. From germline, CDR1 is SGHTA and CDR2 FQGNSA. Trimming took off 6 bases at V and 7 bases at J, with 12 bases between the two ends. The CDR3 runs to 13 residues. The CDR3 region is CASRSPVGGELFF. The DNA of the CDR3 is TGTGCCAGCAGATCCCCGGTGGGCGGGGAGCTGTTTTTT.

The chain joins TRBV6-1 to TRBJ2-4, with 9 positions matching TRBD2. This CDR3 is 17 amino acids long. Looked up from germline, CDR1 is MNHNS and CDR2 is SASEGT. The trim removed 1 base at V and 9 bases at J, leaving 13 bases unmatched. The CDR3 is CASSEGGGAPKGSIQYF. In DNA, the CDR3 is TGTGCCAGCAGTGAAGGCGGGGGGGCCCCAAAAGGGAGCATTCAGTACTTC.

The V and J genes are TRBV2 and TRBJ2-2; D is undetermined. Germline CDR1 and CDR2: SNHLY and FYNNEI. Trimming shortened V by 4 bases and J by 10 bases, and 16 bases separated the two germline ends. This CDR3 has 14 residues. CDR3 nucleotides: TGTGCCAGCAGTGTAAGAAGGGAACTTGCGGAGCTGTTTTTT. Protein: CASSVRRELAELFF.